This TCR beta chain was sequenced for a study of sequential checkpoint blockade in melanoma. Study at large: Maintenance nivolumab came after either treatment sequence.

V lost 4 bases, J lost 1 base, and 5 bases stayed unmatched. Germline lookup yields CDR1 MDHEN and CDR2 SYDVKM. The CDR3 extends over 15 amino acids. Sequencing used immunoSEQ multiplex PCR; TCRdb keeps in-frame clones, though not all of them. Among about 810 clones, roughly 23% were seen once, and the ten largest hold approximately 25%. The sample's treatment: randomized to nivolumab then ipilimumab (arm A) or the reverse (arm B). In its sample, this clone was seen a few times. The chain links TRBV28 to TRBJ1-1; 8 nucleotides match TRBD1. This receptor was obtained from a human donor with melanoma. Sequenced material: tumor tissue (inferred from file names), taken from a patient given nivolumab and ipilimumab in sequence. CDR3 region: CASSSWTGRNTEAFF. The DNA of the CDR3 is TGTGCCAGCAGTTCCTGGACAGGGCGGAACACTGAAGCTTTCTTT.